This T cell receptor beta chain comes out of a study of blood T cell repertoires in COVID-19. Turning to the study itself: Specimens from acute and convalescent COVID-19 originated in the United States, Italy and Spain. PBMCs, B-cell-depleted T cells, or T cells provided the cDNA or gDNA that made up the material.

Per the authors' pipeline: Amplification of reference gene primers provided the estimated nucleated cell counts. The table came from immunoSEQ multiplex PCR; TCRdb's copy has only in-frame clones and leaves some out. The DNA was the basis for D and trimming; V, J and clone size are from that table. In the table there are 60,000 to 95,000 clones, about 91% of which are singletons. Germline V CDR1 and CDR2: SEHNR, FQNEAQ (reference sequence). V was pared by 8 bases and J by 6 bases, with 9 bases between. The CDR3 loop spans 11 amino acids. The gene calls are TRBV7-9 and TRBJ2-3, with D maybe TRBD2 (5 bases). The receptor comes from a woman between 50 and 59 years old with acute or convalescent COVID-19. What was sequenced was peripheral blood. CDR3 sequence: CASGERDTQYF. CDR3 bases: TGTGCCAGCGGAGAGCGGGATACGCAGTATTTT.